The next 30 T cell receptor beta chains were all read from a single sample in a study of patients and donors after allogeneic stem cell transplantation. In TCRdb, the RT-PCR reads were re-called with MiXCR into one record per CDR3 protein. This sample has 90,000 to 120,000 distinct CDR3 sequences, with 35% to 45% found just once. Material for sequencing was blood, either unsorted or a sorted T cell fraction (not recorded which). These receptors originate from a human donor who was either an allogeneic HSCT recipient or a stem cell or donor lymphocyte infusion donor (not recorded which). It is not recorded whose cells these are; they may come from a transplant donor.

The V gene is TRBV6-2 or TRBV6-3, the J gene TRBJ2-6; D possibly matches TRBD1 or TRBD2 (5 bases each). V lost 2 bases and J lost 6, with 17 bases in between. Germline V gives CDR1 MNHEY, CDR2 SVGEGT. The CDR3 length is 17 residues. The CDR3 protein is CASSYEIGTLEANVLTF. The CDR3 bases are TGTGCCAGCAGTTACGAAATTGGGACGCTTGAGGCCAACGTCCTGACTTTC.

This clonotype has only a few counts. This chain links TRBV12-3 or TRBV12-4 with TRBJ1-1; the D is unclear. V lost 5 bases, J lost 8 bases, and 12 bases lay in between. This CDR3 comprises 12 residues. Here the CDR3 reads CASSPVSSEAFF. CDR3 nucleotides: TGTGCCAGCAGTCCCGTTTCTTCGGAAGCTTTCTTT.

The gene calls are TRBV5-5 and TRBJ2-3; TRBD1 is a possible D gene (6 bases). Trimming stripped 3 bases from V and 5 bases from J, with 13 bases between. Germline V gives CDR1 SGHKS, CDR2 YYEKEE (reference sequence). This CDR3 is built from 14 residues. For the CDR3, the DNA is TGTGCCAGCAGCTCCACAGGGCCCGGAGATACGCAGTATTTT. Its protein product is CASSSTGPGDTQYF.

V gene TRBV20-1 combines with J gene TRBJ2-7; D ambiguous. V dropped 2 bases and J dropped 2 bases, with 7 bases sitting between them. The CDR3 runs 12 residues. CDR1 is DFQATT and CDR2 is SNEGSKA in the germline V gene (reference sequence). In DNA form, the CDR3 reads TGCAGTGCTAGAACAGCCACCTACGAGCAGTACTTC. Residues: CSARTATYEQYF.

This sequence joins TRBV4-3 and TRBJ2-5; 14 positions match TRBD2. The germline CDR1 and CDR2 sequences are LGHNA and YSLEER. The CDR3 has 16 amino acids. V was clipped by 3 bases and J by 5 bases; unmatched bases: 5. CDR3 bases: TGCGCCAGCAGCCAGGGGACTAGCGGGAGAGGGGAGACCCAGTACTTC. Translation: CASSQGTSGRGETQYF.

The chain carries TRBV5-1 and TRBJ1-6, with 8 bases aligning to TRBD1. The CDR3 is made up of 15 amino acids. From germline, CDR1 is SGHRS and CDR2 YFSETQ. Germline trimming cut 1 base from V and 10 bases from J; bases unmatched to any gene: 7. The CDR3 reads CASSLIDRGGSPLHF. The CDR3 DNA reads as TGCGCCAGCAGCTTGATCGACAGGGGTGGATCACCCCTCCACTTT.

The V call is TRBV20-1, the J call TRBJ2-1; 7 bases map to TRBD2. V trimming: 4 bases; J trimming: 7 bases; junction bases outside the gene matches: 10. CDR3 length: 14 amino acids. Germline loops: CDR1 DFQATT, CDR2 SNEGSKA (reference sequence). The CDR3 here is CSAILAAYTNEQFF. The CDR3, as DNA: TGCAGTGCTATTCTAGCGGCGTACACAAATGAGCAGTTCTTC.

The rearrangement joins TRBV7-9 to TRBJ2-3, with TRBD2 matching 12 bases. V lost 6 bases, J lost 3 bases, and 4 bases stayed unmatched. Germline values: CDR1 SEHNR, CDR2 FQNEAQ (reference sequence). This CDR3 spans 15 amino acids. Written as DNA, the CDR3 is TGTGCCAGCAGATCCGGACTAGCGGGAACAGATACGCAGTATTTT. It encodes CASRSGLAGTDTQYF.

The rearrangement joins TRBV15 to TRBJ2-4; TRBD1 matches at 7 bases. CDR3 length: 17 amino acids. CDR1 and CDR2 (germline): LNHNV, YYDKDF (reference sequence). V lost 1 base to trimming and J lost 3 bases; unmatched junction nucleotides: 9. In DNA, the CDR3 is TGTGCCACCAGCAGAGTTCAAGGGGGCTCAGACAAAAACATTCAGTACTTC. Encoded protein: CATSRVQGGSDKNIQYF.

CDR3 sequence (DNA): TGTGCCACCAGCAGAGTTGACGGGACTCCTAACAATGAGCAGTTCTTC. This gives the protein CATSRVDGTPNNEQFF. The chain recombines TRBV15 with TRBJ2-1; possible D gene TRBD2, 6 bases. Trimming removed 1 base from V and 5 bases from J, with 15 bases in between. Germline lookup yields CDR1 LNHNV and CDR2 YYDKDF (reference sequence). The length of the CDR3 is 16 residues.

The chain recombines TRBV21-1 with TRBJ2-7; the table's D call TRBD1 went unverified against the DNA. TRBV21-1 is a recognized pseudogene. The CDR3 runs to 14 residues. CDR3 nucleotides: TGTGCCAGCATTTCACAGGGGGCATATAATGAGCAGTACTTC. Amino acids: CASISQGAYNEQYF.

The chain carries TRBV28 and TRBJ1-2; D gene uncertain. There are 12 residues in the CDR3. V was cut by 2 bases and J by 7 bases, with 8 bases left in between. CDR1 MDHEN and CDR2 SYDVKM come from the germline V gene. The CDR3 bases are TGTGCCAGCAGTTTAGTAGGACTTGGCTACACCTTC. Protein product: CASSLVGLGYTF.

This clonotype is medium-sized by share. The chain carries TRBV12-3 or TRBV12-4 and TRBJ1-6, with D maybe TRBD1 (5 bases). The CDR3 covers 13 residues. V was clipped by 7 bases and J by 9 bases, with 13 bases between them. The CDR3 reads CASTTTETSPLHF. CDR3 nucleotide sequence: TGTGCCAGCACCACGACAGAGACTTCACCCCTCCACTTT.

The J gene is TRBJ1-1, the V gene TRBV18, with D possibly TRBD1 on 5 matching bases. Trimming pared 4 bases from V and 4 bases from J, leaving 16 bases between. The CDR3 contains 15 residues. CDR1 is KGHSH and CDR2 is LQKENI in the germline V gene. The CDR3 here is CASSQLDRGTTEAFF. CDR3 DNA sequence: TGTGCCAGCTCACAACTCGACAGAGGGACCACTGAAGCTTTCTTT.

This chain links TRBV4-3 with TRBJ2-1; D is unclear. Trimming took off 0 bases at V and 8 bases at J, with 8 bases between the two ends. CDR3 length: 13 residues. Looked up from germline, CDR1 is LGHNA and CDR2 is YSLEER. CDR3 protein: CASSQDDWYEQFF. CDR3 in DNA: TGCGCCAGCAGCCAAGACGATTGGTATGAGCAGTTCTTC.

This clonotype showed up just a few times. The V call is TRBV12-3 or TRBV12-4, the J call TRBJ2-1, with TRBD2 identical over 11 bases. This CDR3 is 14 amino acids long. The trim removed 6 bases at V and 7 bases at J, leaving 5 bases unmatched. The CDR3 DNA reads as TGTGCCAGCAGGACTAGCGGGAAGAAGAATGAGCAGTTCTTC. It translates to CASRTSGKKNEQFF.

This clonotype came up a few times. The genes are TRBV7-3 and TRBJ1-3; 9 bases are a match to TRBD1. This CDR3 region has 16 residues. Losses at the gene ends were 4 bases for V and 4 bases for J; bases not matched to a gene: 8. Germline loops: CDR1 SGHTA, CDR2 FQGTGA. The CDR3 is CASSSSGTGPGNTIYF. DNA of the CDR3: TGTGCCAGCAGCTCCTCCGGGACAGGGCCCGGAAACACCATATATTTT. The full variable domain, with the rest looked up from reference TRBV7-3 and TRBJ1-3, is GAGVSQTPSNKVTEKGKYVELRCDPISGHTALYWYRQSLGQGPEFLIYFQGTGAADDSGLPNDRFFAVRPEGSVSTLKIQRTERGDSAVYLCASSSSGTGPGNTIYFGEGSWLTVV.

The rearrangement joins TRBV5-1 to TRBJ2-5; TRBD2 might be the D (5 bases). The ends were cut back, 0 bases at V and 3 bases at J, with 9 bases in the middle. Germline-derived CDR1 and CDR2 are SGHRS and YFSETQ. CDR3 length: 14 residues. For the CDR3, the DNA is TGCGCCAGCAGCTTGGTCGGTAGCGAAGAGACCCAGTACTTC. Translated: CASSLVGSEETQYF.

The chain links TRBV3-1 to TRBJ2-7; D is unclear. V gave up 2 bases and J gave up 2 bases, with 4 bases separating them. The CDR3 is 12 amino acids. Per the germline V gene, CDR1 is LGHDT and CDR2 is YNNKEL (reference sequence). The CDR3, as DNA: TGTGCCAGCAGCCAATCGACCTACGAGCAGTACTTC. This codes for CASSQSTYEQYF.

This clonotype was detected a few times. The gene calls are TRBV5-1 and TRBJ1-4; no definite D call. V lost 1 base and J lost 8, with 9 bases in between. Germline loops: CDR1 SGHRS, CDR2 YFSETQ. This CDR3 has 13 residues. As DNA, the CDR3 is TGCGCCAGCAGCTTGAGGATCCGGGAAAAACTGTTTTTT. It specifies CASSLRIREKLFF.

The J gene is TRBJ2-4, the V gene TRBV10-3; 9 nucleotides match TRBD1. In germline, CDR1 is ENHRY, CDR2 SYGVKD. With V trimmed by 10 bases and J by 7 bases, 5 bases remained unmatched. The CDR3 length is 12 residues. In nucleotides, the CDR3 is TGTGCCACCCGGGACAGGGAGAACATTCAGTACTTC. This encodes CATRDRENIQYF.

The chain carries TRBV18 and TRBJ1-3; no reliable D call. V was clipped by 2 bases and J by 0 bases, with 8 bases between them. Germline V lookup: CDR1 KGHSH, CDR2 LQKENI. The CDR3 covers 15 residues. For the CDR3, the DNA is TGTGCCAGCTCACCATCGATAGGCTCTGGAAACACCATATATTTT. This translates into CASSPSIGSGNTIYF.

This sequence joins TRBV20-1 and TRBJ2-7; weak D call: TRBD2 (6 bases). CDR3 length: 14 residues. The V end was cut by 3 bases, the J end by 3 bases, with 15 bases between. Germline V gene lookup returns CDR1 DFQATT and CDR2 SNEGSKA (reference sequence). CDR3 coding DNA: TGCAGTGCTAGCGCCGAACTAGCACGCTACGAGCAGTACTTC. Its protein is CSASAELARYEQYF.

This clonotype was counted between two and nine times. The V call is TRBV14, the J call TRBJ1-2, with 8 bases matching TRBD1. J lost 1 base, V lost 4 bases, and 8 bases had no gene match. Germline CDR1 reads SGHDN; CDR2 reads FVKESK. This CDR3 is built from 16 residues. Written as DNA, the CDR3 is TGTGCCAGCAGCCGCACTGGACAGGGAGTTAACTATGGCTACACCTTC. It codes for CASSRTGQGVNYGYTF.

The CDR3 spells CAGRTVNTEAFF. CDR3 in DNA: TGTGCCGGACGGACGGTGAACACTGAAGCTTTCTTT. J is TRBJ1-1 and V is TRBV18; D unclear. The V and J ends lost 11 bases and 0 bases respectively, with 10 bases between them. The germline CDR1 and CDR2 sequences are KGHSH and LQKENI. This CDR3 is 12 amino acids long.

The chain is built from TRBV6-5 and TRBJ1-2; D gene unclear. Per the germline V gene, CDR1 is MNHEY and CDR2 is SVGAGI. The V end was cut by 3 bases, the J end by 7 bases, with 12 bases between. There are 13 residues in the CDR3. Here the CDR3 reads CASSYQALGGYTF. Here the CDR3 DNA reads TGTGCCAGCAGTTATCAGGCCCTGGGTGGCTACACCTTC.

This clonotype was recorded a few times. The chain has TRBV2 and TRBJ2-3; TRBD2 aligns across 10 bases. The CDR3 consists of 17 residues. Germline CDR1 is SNHLY and CDR2 is FYNNEI. J gave up 0 bases and V 5 bases, and 8 bases lay outside the gene matches. In DNA, the CDR3 is TGTGCCAGCAGTCCAAGGTATAGCGGGAGGAGCACAGATACGCAGTATTTT. Translating it yields CASSPRYSGRSTDTQYF.

This clonotype was observed once. The J gene is TRBJ1-5, the V gene TRBV28; D is perhaps TRBD1 (6 bases). CDR3 length: 13 amino acids. The germline CDR1 and CDR2 sequences are MDHEN and SYDVKM. Trimming took 5 bases from V and 5 from J, leaving 10 bases between them. The CDR3 loop is CASSRDIDQPQHF. Written as DNA, the CDR3 is TGTGCCAGCAGTCGGGACATCGATCAGCCCCAGCATTTT.

The chain uses TRBV4-3 and TRBJ1-5; no firm D call. The CDR3 sequence is 15 residues long. Germline V CDR1 and CDR2: LGHNA, YSLEER. The V end lost 2 bases, the J end lost 0 bases, and 8 bases lay between the germline ends. As DNA, the CDR3 is TGCGCCAGCAGCCAATGGACGGATAGCAATCAGCCCCAGCATTTT. Translation: CASSQWTDSNQPQHF.

The chain couples TRBV24-1 to TRBJ2-1, with D possibly being TRBD1 or TRBD2 (5 bases each). Germline lookup yields CDR1 KGHDR and CDR2 SFDVKD. CDR3 length: 13 residues. With 3 bases removed from V and 7 bases from J, the gap between germline ends came to 9 bases. The CDR3 reads CATSDGGVNEQFF. Written as DNA, the CDR3 is TGTGCCACCAGTGATGGGGGAGTTAATGAGCAGTTCTTC.